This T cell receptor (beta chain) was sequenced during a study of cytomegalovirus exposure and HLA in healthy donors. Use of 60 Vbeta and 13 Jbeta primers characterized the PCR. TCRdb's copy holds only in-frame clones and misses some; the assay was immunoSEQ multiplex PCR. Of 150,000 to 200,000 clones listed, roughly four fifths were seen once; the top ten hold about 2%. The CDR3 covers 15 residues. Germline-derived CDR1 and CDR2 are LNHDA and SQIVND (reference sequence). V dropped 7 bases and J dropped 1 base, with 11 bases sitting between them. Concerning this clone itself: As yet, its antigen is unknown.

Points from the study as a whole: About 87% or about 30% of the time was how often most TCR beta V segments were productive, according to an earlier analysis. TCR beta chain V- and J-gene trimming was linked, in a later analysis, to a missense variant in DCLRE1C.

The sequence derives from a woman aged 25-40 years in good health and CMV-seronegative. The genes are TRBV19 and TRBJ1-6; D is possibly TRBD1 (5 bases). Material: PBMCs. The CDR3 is CASKQGSSYNSPLHF. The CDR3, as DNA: TGTGCCAGTAAGCAGGGATCGTCCTATAATTCACCCCTCCACTTT.